A single sample is the source of the 20 T cell receptor beta chains below, sequenced in a study of blood T cell repertoires in COVID-19. The repertoire was sequenced with immunoSEQ multiplex PCR; TCRdb's copy has only in-frame clones and lacks some. Of approximately 210,000 clones listed, roughly three quarters are singletons. Sequencing input: PBMCs or T cells enriched from blood (not recorded which). The receptor set was obtained from a woman in her fifties or sixties with acute COVID-19.

The chain carries TRBV28 and TRBJ2-3; D might be TRBD2 (5 bases). This CDR3 has 17 residues. Trimming left V 4 bases short and J 2 bases short, with 19 bases between. Germline V CDR1 and CDR2: MDHEN, SYDVKM. The CDR3 nucleotides are TGTGCCAGCAGTTCGGGATTTCGGCGGATCTTCACAGATACGCAGTATTTT. Amino acids: CASSSGFRRIFTDTQYF. Complete variable domain (other parts from reference TRBV28 and TRBJ2-3): DVKVTQSSRYLVKRTGEKVFLECVQDMDHENMFWYRQDPGLGLRLIYFSYDVKMKEKGDIPEGYSVSREKKERFSLILESASTNQTSMYLCASSSGFRRIFTDTQYFGPGTRLTVL.

This clone has more than one count but fewer than ten. This rearrangement joins TRBV29-1 to TRBJ2-1; D remains ambiguous. The CDR3 is 14 residues long. Germline lookup yields CDR1 SQVTM and CDR2 ANQGSEA. Trimming took off 6 bases at V and 0 bases at J, with 12 bases between the two ends. CDR3 bases: TGCAGCGTCCCTCCGGAGAGCTCCTACAATGAGCAGTTCTTC. Residues: CSVPPESSYNEQFF.

The V gene is TRBV4-1, the J gene TRBJ2-5; the D gene is possibly TRBD1 (5 bases). The CDR3 spans 16 residues. Germline CDR1 is MGHRA and CDR2 is YSYEKL. The germline V and J ends were trimmed by 3 bases and 5 bases, with 19 bases remaining between them. CDR3 loop: CASSQSPHLGAETQYF. The DNA of the CDR3 is TGCGCCAGCAGCCAGTCTCCTCATCTAGGGGCGGAGACCCAGTACTTC.

The gene calls are TRBV18 and TRBJ1-1; 7 nucleotides align to TRBD1. Trimming took 3 bases from V and 0 from J; bases not matched to a gene: 4. Germline V gene lookup returns CDR1 KGHSH and CDR2 LQKENI. The CDR3 contains 15 residues. In DNA form, the CDR3 reads TGTGCCAGCTCACCTCGGGACAGCATGAACACTGAAGCTTTCTTT. This gives the protein CASSPRDSMNTEAFF. The full variable domain, in which reference TRBV18 and TRBJ1-1 provide the parts outside the CDR3, is NAGVMQNPRHLVRRRGQEARLRCSPMKGHSHVYWYRQLPEEGLKFMVYLQKENIIDESGMPKERFSAEFPKEGPSILRIQQVVRGDSAAYFCASSPRDSMNTEAFFGQGTRLTVV.

This clone was observed a few times. The chain recombines TRBV14 with TRBJ1-4; 8 positions match TRBD1. V was clipped by 0 bases and J by 4 bases; unmatched bases: 7. Germline V gene sequence: CDR1 SGHDN, CDR2 FVKESK. There are 17 residues in the CDR3. Here the CDR3 reads CASSQERQGRGNEKLFF. As DNA, the CDR3 is TGTGCCAGCAGCCAAGAACGACAGGGGAGGGGTAATGAAAAACTGTTTTTT.

The chain has TRBV6-5 and TRBJ1-2; D not certain. Deletions cut 0 bases from V and 8 bases from J, with 13 bases between. CDR1 and CDR2 from the germline V gene are MNHEY and SVGAGI. The CDR3 sequence is 14 residues long. The CDR3 bases are TGTGCCAGCAGTTACTCCTCGACGGGGTACGGCTACACCTTC. It yields the protein CASSYSSTGYGYTF.

V and J are TRBV19 and TRBJ2-5; D perhaps matches TRBD2 (5 bases). This CDR3 spans 13 amino acids. Germline V gene data show CDR1 as LNHDA and CDR2 as SQIVND (reference sequence). V shed 7 bases and J shed 2 bases, with 11 bases lying between them. Here the CDR3 DNA reads TGTGCCAGTAAATTCGGCGGGCAAGAGACCCAGTACTTC. Translating gives CASKFGGQETQYF.

V gene TRBV29-1 combines with J gene TRBJ1-1; the D gene is possibly TRBD1 (6 bases). Germline V CDR1 and CDR2: SQVTM, ANQGSEA. The CDR3 consists of 11 residues. Trimming shortened V by 7 bases and J by 7 bases, and 13 bases separated the two germline ends. The chain's CDR3 is CSGADSREAFF. Written as DNA, the CDR3 is TGCAGCGGGGCGGACAGTCGTGAAGCTTTCTTT.

V and J are TRBV5-1 and TRBJ1-1; D unresolved. V lost 0 bases and J lost 0, with 6 bases in between. The germline V gene encodes CDR1 SGHRS and CDR2 YFSETQ. CDR3 length equals 14 residues. The DNA of the CDR3 is TGCGCCAGCAGCTTGGGACTCATGAACACTGAAGCTTTCTTT. It is translated as CASSLGLMNTEAFF.

The V and J genes are TRBV28 and TRBJ2-7, with TRBD2 as a possible D gene (6 bases). The V end was cut by 6 bases, the J end by 1 base, with 13 bases between. CDR1 and CDR2 (germline): MDHEN, SYDVKM. CDR3 size: 14 residues. The CDR3 here is CASSRAGSSYEQYV. CDR3 sequence (DNA): TGTGCCAGCAGCCGCGCGGGGTCATCCTACGAGCAGTACGTC.

The V and J genes are TRBV6-5 and TRBJ1-1; a weak D match, TRBD1 (6 bases). V was clipped by 9 bases and J by 1 base, with 12 bases between them. This CDR3 has 13 amino acids. Germline V gives CDR1 MNHEY, CDR2 SVGAGI. CDR3 residues: CASGTGSNTEAFF. As DNA, the CDR3 is TGTGCCAGTGGAACAGGGTCGAACACTGAAGCTTTCTTT.

The gene calls are TRBV29-1 and TRBJ1-4; unclear D gene. V was shortened by 4 bases and J by 5 bases, with 11 bases between the two germline ends. CDR3 length: 13 amino acids. Germline V gives CDR1 SQVTM, CDR2 ANQGSEA. The CDR3 DNA is TGCAGCGTTGCCCGGGAGATCAATGAAAAACTGTTTTTT. Protein: CSVAREINEKLFF. The variable domain in full, completed from reference TRBV29-1 and TRBJ1-4, reads SAVISQKPSRDICQRGTSLTIQCQVDSQVTMMFWYRQQPGQSLTLIATANQGSEATYESGFVIDKFPISRPNLTFSTLTVSNMSPEDSSIYLCSVAREINEKLFFGSGTQLSVL.

This sequence joins TRBV2 and TRBJ1-2; 9 bases agree with TRBD1. Germline V gene sequence: CDR1 SNHLY, CDR2 FYNNEI. V gave up 7 bases and J gave up 4 bases; unmatched junction bases: 1. The CDR3 is 12 amino acids. CDR3 sequence reads: CASKQGAYGYTF. CDR3 coding DNA: TGTGCCAGCAAACAGGGGGCCTATGGCTACACCTTC. Supplemented by reference TRBV2 and TRBJ1-2, the full variable domain reads EPEVTQTPSHQVTQMGQEVILRCVPISNHLYFYWYRQILGQKVEFLVSFYNNEISEKSEIFDDQFSVERPDGSNFTLKIRSTKLEDSAMYFCASKQGAYGYTFGSGTRLTVV.

The rearrangement links TRBV7-8 to TRBJ2-3; 8 bases are shared with TRBD1. This CDR3 is built from 16 residues. After removal of 5 bases from V and 2 bases from J, the junction contained 9 bases not matched to a gene. CDR1 is SGHVS and CDR2 is FQNEAQ in the germline V gene. The CDR3 nucleotides are TGTGCCAGCAGCGCCTCCGGGACAGGCTACACAGATACGCAGTATTTT. This sequence encodes CASSASGTGYTDTQYF.

As DNA, the CDR3 is TGTGCCAGCAGGAGACTAGCGGGGGACCCCACAGATACGCAGTATTTT. This codes for CASRRLAGDPTDTQYF. This chain links TRBV5-4 with TRBJ2-3, with TRBD2 matching over 12 bases. The CDR3 is 16 residues long. The germline V gene encodes CDR1 SGHNT and CDR2 YYREEE (reference sequence). The junction had 6 bases not matched to a gene; V was cut back by 5 bases and J by 2 bases. The variable domain in full, with the rest retrieved from reference TRBV5-4 and TRBJ2-3, is ETGVTQSPTHLIKTRGQQVTLRCSSQSGHNTVSWYQQALGQGPQFIFQYYREEENGRGNFPPRFSGLQFPNYSSELNVNALELDDSALYLCASRRLAGDPTDTQYFGPGTRLTVL.

The chain has TRBV19 and TRBJ2-7; possible D gene TRBD2, 5 bases. This CDR3 spans 17 amino acids. CDR1 is LNHDA, CDR2 SQIVND, per germline (reference sequence). Trimming shortened V by 6 bases and J by 0 bases, and 21 bases separated the two germline ends. The CDR3 loop is CASSPSVRTGHSYEQYV. In DNA form, the CDR3 reads TGTGCCAGTAGCCCATCGGTCCGGACTGGTCACTCCTACGAGCAGTACGTC.

The rearrangement links TRBV3-1 (or the pseudogene TRBV3-2) to TRBJ1-1; D might be TRBD1 (5 bases). V lost 1 base and J 3 bases, leaving 9 bases between the germline ends. Germline CDR1 reads LGHDT; CDR2 reads YNNKEL (reference sequence). The CDR3 extends over 14 amino acids. The CDR3 DNA sequence: TGTGCCAGCAGCCAAGGGGGGGTGGACACTGAAGCTTTCTTT. This sequence encodes CASSQGGVDTEAFF.

This chain uses TRBV11-2 with TRBJ1-2; the match to TRBD1 covers 7 bases. Germline CDR1 SGHAT, CDR2 FQNNGV. This CDR3 contains 13 residues. Losses at the gene ends were 5 bases for V and 3 bases for J; bases not matched to a gene: 3. CDR3 DNA sequence: TGTGCCAGCAGCCTTCAGGGGGACTATGGCTACACCTTC. Its protein product is CASSLQGDYGYTF.

The V gene is TRBV19, the J gene TRBJ1-5; 7 bases are a match to TRBD1. Unmatched junction bases numbered 8, after V lost 7 bases and J lost 2 bases. CDR3 length: 15 residues. Germline values: CDR1 LNHDA, CDR2 SQIVND (reference sequence). CDR3 sequence (DNA): TGTGCCAGTACCCGACAGGGAGCGGGCAATCAGCCCCAGCATTTT. Protein sequence: CASTRQGAGNQPQHF.

This sequence joins TRBV5-1 and TRBJ2-2, with D hard to call. The CDR3 sequence is 14 residues long. CDR1 is SGHRS, CDR2 YFSETQ, per germline. The V and J ends lost 1 base and 8 bases respectively, with 12 bases between them. CDR3 bases: TGCGCCAGCAGCTTGATCGTACTCTCGGGGGAGCTGTTTTTT. Translated: CASSLIVLSGELFF.